The sequence of this TCR beta chain was determined in a study of glioma-infiltrating T cells. Looking at the study overall: WHO grade II oligodendrogliomas or astrocytomas, plus non-recurrent WHO grade IV glioblastomas, were sampled. General study results and limits: Gliomas, especially low-grade, showed above-expected tissue-blood divergence; non-neoplastic patients showed below. Patients with low tissue-blood divergence carried a signature set of shared blood CDR3 motifs.

The table lists this clonotype with many counts. What it binds is not known. After removal of 5 bases from V and 10 bases from J, the junction contained 12 bases not matched to a gene. Germline V lookup: CDR1 MNHEY, CDR2 SVGEGT. The CDR3 is 15 amino acids. TCR alpha and beta CDR3 regions were amplified from RNA using iRepertoire nested multiplex PCR. TCRdb reprocessed the multiplex PCR reads with MiXCR, giving one entry per CDR3 protein. The data contain more than 300,000 distinct CDR3 sequences, 41% of them singletons. The source material was glioma tissue, nonneoplastic brain tissue, or PBMCs (not recorded which). The chain links TRBV6-2 or TRBV6-3 to TRBJ2-1; 9 bases fit TRBD2. The sequence derives from a human donor with low-grade glioma or glioblastoma, undergoing nonglioma brain surgery, or in good health (not recorded which). The CDR3 DNA follows: TGTGCCAGCAGTAGGACTAGCGTAAGGTTCGTGGAGCAGTTCTTC. Translated, it gives CASSRTSVRFVEQFF.